This passage covers 7 T cell receptor beta chains from one sample sequenced in a study of cytomegalovirus exposure and HLA in healthy donors. PCR primers comprised 60 Vbeta and 13 Jbeta primers. Repertoires were generated with immunoSEQ multiplex PCR, while TCRdb's copy carries only in-frame clones and drops some. The sample holds over 75,000 clones, over 75% seen once. Sample: PBMCs. All receptors derive from a man aged 50 to 59 in good health and CMV-seropositive.

CDR3 residues: CASSQNRGSATNEKLFF. CDR3 DNA: TGCGCCAGCAGCCAGAACAGGGGATCGGCAACTAATGAAAAACTGTTTTTT. The V and J genes are TRBV4-3 and TRBJ1-4; 7 bases are a match to TRBD1. The V and J ends lost 3 bases and 0 bases, in that order; junction bases with no gene match: 7. The CDR3 totals 17 residues. Germline V gene sequence: CDR1 LGHNA, CDR2 YSLEER.

The chain combines TRBV7-2 with TRBJ1-4; TRBD1 matches at 7 bases. Germline V gene data show CDR1 as SGHTA and CDR2 as FQGNSA. The V gene end was trimmed by 5 bases and the J gene end by 4 bases; junction bases not matched to a gene: 7. The length of the CDR3 is 15 residues. This CDR3 reads CASSQTGTVNEKLFF. DNA of the CDR3: TGTGCCAGCAGCCAAACCGGGACAGTTAATGAAAAACTGTTTTTT. Together with reference TRBV7-2 and TRBJ1-4, the CDR3 gives the full variable domain: GAGVSQSPSNKVTEKGKDVELRCDPISGHTALYWYRQSLGQGLEFLIYFQGNSAPDKSGLPSDRFSAERTGGSVSTLTIQRTQQEDSAVYLCASSQTGTVNEKLFFGSGTQLSVL.

The rearrangement uses TRBV18 and TRBJ1-6; 10 bases fit TRBD1. In germline, CDR1 is KGHSH, CDR2 LQKENI. V lost 6 bases and J lost 7; bases outside the gene matches: 6. The CDR3 consists of 15 residues. As DNA, the CDR3 is TGTGCCAGCTCTCCGACAGGGGGCTTGAATTCACCCCTCCACTTT. This translates into CASSPTGGLNSPLHF.

V is TRBV19 and J is TRBJ1-1, with D maybe TRBD1 (6 bases). CDR1 is LNHDA, CDR2 SQIVND, per germline (reference sequence). This CDR3 is 17 amino acids long. V lost 4 bases and J lost 2, with 20 bases in between. The CDR3 reads CASSTRDGGQINTEAFF. The CDR3 DNA reads TGTGCCAGTAGTACACGGGATGGAGGACAGATTAACACTGAAGCTTTCTTT.

This clone was seen more than once but under ten times. This chain links TRBV5-4 with TRBJ2-1; 8 nucleotides match TRBD1. The junction had 10 bases not matched to a gene; V was cut back by 0 bases and J by 8 bases. Germline CDR1 reads SGHNT; CDR2 reads YYREEE (reference sequence). This CDR3 has 16 amino acids. The CDR3, as DNA: TGTGCCAGCAGCTTGGATCAGGGGGCTTCTAAGGATGAGCAGTTCTTC. Encoded protein: CASSLDQGASKDEQFF. Full variable domain (remainder filled in from reference TRBV5-4 and TRBJ2-1): ETGVTQSPTHLIKTRGQQVTLRCSSQSGHNTVSWYQQALGQGPQFIFQYYREEENGRGNFPPRFSGLQFPNYSSELNVNALELDDSALYLCASSLDQGASKDEQFFGPGTRLTVL.

This chain connects TRBV18 to TRBJ2-5, with 7 nucleotides matching TRBD2. V trimming: 3 bases; J trimming: 1 base; junction bases outside the gene matches: 5. The length of the CDR3 is 15 residues. The germline V gene encodes CDR1 KGHSH and CDR2 LQKENI. Here the CDR3 DNA reads TGTGCCAGCTCACCTTCCGGGACTATCCAAGAGACCCAGTACTTC. It translates to CASSPSGTIQETQYF.

The rearrangement uses TRBV29-1 and TRBJ2-7; 9 nucleotides align to TRBD2. CDR3 length equals 16 residues. CDR1 is SQVTM, CDR2 ANQGSEA, per germline. V was clipped by 1 base and J by 5 bases; unmatched bases: 12. CDR3 sequence reads: CSVEVPPGTSPHEQYF. The CDR3 DNA is TGCAGCGTTGAAGTGCCCCCCGGGACTAGCCCCCACGAGCAGTACTTC.